This T cell receptor (beta chain) was identified during a study of cytomegalovirus exposure and HLA in healthy donors. Findings of the study overall: Common viral pathogens seemed, in a later analysis, to connect with several of the most significant clusters.

Amplification used 60 Vbeta primers and 13 Jbeta primers. The table came from immunoSEQ multiplex PCR; TCRdb's copy has only in-frame clones and leaves some out. The table shows approximately 120,000 clones, with just under 70% occurring only once. With regard to this clone: Its target is not known.

The J segment lost 2 bases and the V segment lost 6 bases, leaving 9 bases of the junction unmatched. The length of the CDR3 is 15 residues. Looked up from germline, CDR1 is ENHRY and CDR2 is SYGVKD. The source is a woman in her sixties or seventies in good health and CMV-seropositive. The gene calls are TRBV10-3 and TRBJ2-7; 8 nucleotides agree with TRBD2. Specimen: PBMCs. The CDR3 DNA reads as TGTGCCATCAGGGGGGGGACCGGGGGGGCCTACGAGCAGTACTTC. Translation: CAIRGGTGGAYEQYF.